These 20 T cell receptor beta chains were sequenced from one sample in a study of CD8+CD57+ T cells in acquired aplastic anemia. All sequencing subjects had displayed CD8+CD57+ cell expansion on flow cytometry. TCR beta VDJ and CDR3 were profiled, and genomic DNA was the template. TCRdb processed the reads anew with MiXCR; each CDR3 protein has one entry. This table has hundreds of thousands of distinct CDR3 sequences, more than 40% appearing once. Sequences were obtained from sorted CD4+, CD8+, or CD8+CD57+ T cells (not recorded which) from PBMCs. The receptors originated from a human donor with aplastic anemia.

This clonotype was seen at least ten times. Here the CDR3 reads CASSLHRTGMRNTEAFF. In DNA form, the CDR3 reads TGTGCCAGCAGCTTGCACCGTACAGGGATGCGGAACACTGAAGCTTTCTTT. The chain combines TRBV5-6 with TRBJ1-1; possibly TRBD1 for D (6 bases). There are 17 residues in the CDR3. The germline gives CDR1 SGHDT, CDR2 YYEEEE. The V gene lost 1 base and the J gene lost 1 base, with 17 bases spanning the gap.

The chain uses TRBV4-2 and TRBJ1-5; tentative D call: TRBD1 (5 bases). Trimming stripped 1 base from V and 3 bases from J, with 10 bases between. Germline assignment: CDR1 LGHNA and CDR2 YNFKEQ. The CDR3 extends over 15 amino acids. The CDR3 DNA follows: TGTGCCAGCAGCCAAGGGGGGGGACTCAATCAGCCCCAGCATTTT. Amino acid sequence: CASSQGGGLNQPQHF.

This clonotype was detected many times. Written as DNA, the CDR3 is TGTGCCAGCAGCTTGGCCTACACCGGGGAGCTGTTTTTT. Its protein is CASSLAYTGELFF. The chain has TRBV7-9 and TRBJ2-2; D unclear. The length of the CDR3 is 13 residues. The germline CDR1 and CDR2 sequences are SEHNR and FQNEAQ (reference sequence). The germline V and J ends were trimmed by 3 bases and 3 bases, with 5 bases remaining between them. The entire variable domain, with the rest obtained from reference TRBV7-9 and TRBJ2-2, is as follows: DTGVSQNPRHKITKRGQNVTFRCDPISEHNRLYWYRQTLGQGPEFLTYFQNEAQLEKSRLLSDRFSAERPKGSFSTLEIQRTEQGDSAMYLCASSLAYTGELFFGEGSRLTVL.

This clonotype was seen many times. The chain couples TRBV6-6 to TRBJ2-1, with D hard to call. This CDR3 has 12 amino acids. The V gene lost 5 bases and the J gene lost 10 bases, with 12 bases spanning the gap. The germline CDR1 and CDR2 sequences are MNHNY and SVGAGI (reference sequence). CDR3 protein: CASSPARPEQFF. For the CDR3, the DNA is TGTGCCAGCAGTCCTGCCCGTCCAGAGCAGTTCTTC.

The V call is TRBV29-1, the J call TRBJ2-3; possibly TRBD2 for D (5 bases). The germline gives CDR1 SQVTM, CDR2 ANQGSEA. V was cut by 1 base and J by 1 base, with 6 bases left in between. The CDR3 runs 13 residues. CDR3 sequence reads: CSVEAGCTDTQYF. CDR3 sequence (DNA): TGCAGCGTTGAAGCGGGGTGCACAGATACGCAGTATTTT.

In its sample, this clonotype was seen many times. The chain employs TRBV29-1 and TRBJ1-1, with TRBD1 matching 7 bases. V trimming: 3 bases; J trimming: 0 bases; junction bases outside the gene matches: 4. The CDR3 runs 14 residues. Germline-derived CDR1 and CDR2 are SQVTM and ANQGSEA. The CDR3 DNA is TGCAGCGTTGAGGGGACAGTCATGAACACTGAAGCTTTCTTT. This translates into CSVEGTVMNTEAFF.

As for this clonotype: The junction departs from germline at one end; a sequencing error may be responsible. In nucleotides, the CDR3 is TGTGCCAGTAGTATAGGGGACGCCCCGGTCACCTTC. Its protein is CASSIGDAPVTF. The chain combines TRBV19 with TRBJ2-7; tentatively, D is TRBD1 or TRBD2 (5 bases each). The CDR3 extends over 12 amino acids. CDR1 is LNHDA and CDR2 is SQIVND in the germline V gene (reference sequence).

This clonotype appeared many times. The chain has TRBV29-1 and TRBJ2-1, with D maybe TRBD1 (6 bases). In germline, CDR1 is SQVTM, CDR2 ANQGSEA. V lost 3 bases and J 4 bases, leaving 13 bases between the germline ends. The CDR3 runs to 14 residues. CDR3 in amino acids: CSVDVDSAYNEQFF. Written as DNA, the CDR3 is TGCAGCGTTGATGTGGACAGCGCTTACAATGAGCAGTTCTTC.

This clonotype was counted at least ten times. This chain links TRBV12-3 or TRBV12-4 with TRBJ2-1, with D possibly being TRBD1 (6 bases). V gave up 3 bases and J gave up 7 bases, with 13 bases separating them. The CDR3 runs to 14 residues. CDR3 nucleotide sequence: TGTGCCAGCAGTTTCTCTAGGACAGATAATGAGCAGTTCTTC. The encoded protein is CASSFSRTDNEQFF.

Concerning this clonotype itself: With a much larger clone just one base away, this may be a read error. The chain uses TRBV5-6 and TRBJ2-7; TRBD1 matches at 8 bases. This CDR3 spans 13 amino acids. Germline CDR1 reads SGHDT; CDR2 reads YYEEEE. CDR3: CASSYQGAGEQHF. The DNA for the CDR3 is TGTGCCAGCAGCTATCAGGGGGCTGGAGAGCAGCACTTC.

The rearrangement uses TRBV27 and TRBJ1-6, with a tentative D call TRBD1 (6 bases). The germline V gene encodes CDR1 MNHEY and CDR2 SMNVEV (reference sequence). Trimming removed 2 bases at V and 1 base at J, with 9 bases between. The CDR3 contains 16 residues. The CDR3 region has the DNA TGTGCCAGCAGTTTAAGAGGGGGTTCCTATAATTCACCCCTCCACTTT. Protein: CASSLRGGSYNSPLHF.

The chain joins TRBV29-1 to TRBJ2-2; 8 bases match TRBD2. The length of the CDR3 is 15 residues. The ends lost 6 bases at V and 5 bases at J; junction bases unmatched: 11. In germline, CDR1 is SQVTM, CDR2 ANQGSEA. The DNA of the CDR3 is TGCAGCGTAAGACTAGCGCGTTCGTTTACCGGGGAGCTGTTTTTT. It yields the protein CSVRLARSFTGELFF.

The table lists this clonotype with many counts. V is TRBV4-2 and J is TRBJ1-5; the D is unclear. The CDR3 length is 14 residues. With 0 bases removed from V and 7 bases from J, the gap between germline ends came to 10 bases. The germline gives CDR1 LGHNA, CDR2 YNFKEQ. CDR3 in amino acids: CASSQDSGSQPQHF. In DNA form, the CDR3 reads TGTGCCAGCAGCCAAGATTCCGGGTCACAGCCCCAGCATTTT.

The rearrangement joins TRBV10-3 to TRBJ2-1; 8 bases are shared with TRBD1. V gave up 6 bases and J gave up 2 bases; unmatched junction bases: 6. Germline V gives CDR1 ENHRY, CDR2 SYGVKD. CDR3 length equals 15 residues. The CDR3 sequence: CAISKQGVPYNEQFF. DNA of the CDR3: TGTGCCATCAGCAAACAGGGGGTACCCTACAATGAGCAGTTCTTC.

With regard to this clonotype: A much larger clone lies a single base off, so this may be a read error. This chain uses TRBV11-2 with TRBJ2-7, with D maybe TRBD2 (5 bases). V lost 6 bases and J lost 0, with 9 bases in between. The germline CDR1 and CDR2 sequences are SGHAT and FQNNGV. The CDR3 has 13 residues. CDR3 sequence: CASRRESSYEQYF. The DNA of the CDR3 is TGTGCCAGCAGGAGGGAGTCCTCCTACGAGCAGTACTTC.

V gene TRBV27 combines with J gene TRBJ2-5; D gene ambiguous. The CDR3 covers 14 residues. Germline V gives CDR1 MNHEY, CDR2 SMNVEV (reference sequence). Trimming removed 3 bases from V and 4 bases from J, with 12 bases in between. CDR3 residues: CASSFQRARETQYF. For the CDR3, the DNA is TGTGCCAGCAGTTTCCAGCGTGCCCGAGAGACCCAGTACTTC.

This chain links TRBV6-4 with TRBJ1-4; D remains ambiguous. Trimming pared 2 bases from V and 5 bases from J, leaving 12 bases between. This CDR3 contains 15 residues. Germline V gene lookup returns CDR1 MRHNA and CDR2 SNTAGT. The CDR3 DNA sequence: TGTGCCAGCAGTGACGGAGTAGCGGGAAATGAAAAACTGTTTTTT. This encodes CASSDGVAGNEKLFF.

The V call is TRBV7-2, the J call TRBJ1-1; 7 nucleotides match TRBD1. The CDR3 spans 15 residues. V gave up 1 base and J gave up 1 base; unmatched junction bases: 3. CDR1 SGHTA and CDR2 FQGNSA come from the germline V gene. CDR3 protein: CASSLGGGRNTEAFF. CDR3 sequence (DNA): TGTGCCAGCAGCTTAGGAGGGGGCAGGAACACTGAAGCTTTCTTT.

The V and J genes are TRBV7-9 and TRBJ2-3; possibly TRBD1 or TRBD2 for D (5 bases each). There are 17 residues in the CDR3. The germline gives CDR1 SEHNR, CDR2 FQNEAQ (reference sequence). V was trimmed by 1 base and J by 1 base, leaving 15 bases between them. The CDR3 sequence is CASSLVSRRGGTDTQYF. For the CDR3, the DNA is TGTGCCAGCAGCTTAGTTTCCCGTCGGGGCGGCACAGATACGCAGTATTTT. Looking up the rest from reference TRBV7-9 and TRBJ2-3 gives the full variable domain: DTGVSQNPRHKITKRGQNVTFRCDPISEHNRLYWYRQTLGQGPEFLTYFQNEAQLEKSRLLSDRFSAERPKGSFSTLEIQRTEQGDSAMYLCASSLVSRRGGTDTQYFGPGTRLTVL.

The chain joins TRBV12-3 or TRBV12-4 to TRBJ2-2, with TRBD2 matching over 7 bases. This CDR3 is 15 amino acids long. J was trimmed by 5 bases and V by 1 base; bases with no gene match: 4. CDR3 DNA: TGTGCCAGCAGTTTAGAACTAGCGAGTACCGGGGAGCTGTTTTTT. It translates to CASSLELASTGELFF.